Listed below are T cell receptor beta chains from one sample, sequenced in a study of siplizumab effects on memory and regulatory T cells. Generated by immunoSEQ multiplex PCR, the TCRdb table keeps only in-frame clones and is missing some. This sample has more than 95,000 clones, with about 93% found just once. The sequencing input was CD4+ T cells sorted from blood. All receptors derive from a human donor in good health. Both conserved end residues are part of each CDR3. Fields, in order: CDR3 DNA, CDR3 protein, clone size, J gene, V gene, D gene. The D gene is left open where the match is weak. Only part of the rows carry a size: once, few, many, or a class if the clone is expanded.

DNA: TGTGCCTCGAGGAGCGGGAGGGCCGTCAATGAGCAGTTCTTC
CDR3: CASRSGRAVNEQFF
size: -
J: TRBJ2-1
V: TRBV10-3
D: TRBD2

DNA: TGTGCCAGCAGTTACTCCAGACTAAATTCACCCCTCCACTTT
CDR3: CASSYSRLNSPLHF
size: -
J: TRBJ1-6
V: TRBV6-6
D: -

DNA: TGTGCCAGCAGAATAGCGGGAGGGCCGCATGAGCAGTTCTTC
CDR3: CASRIAGGPHEQFF
size: -
J: TRBJ2-1
V: TRBV6-4
D: TRBD2

DNA: TGTGCCAGCAGTGAAACCCTGCACTATGGCTACACCTTC
CDR3: CASSETLHYGYTF
size: few
J: TRBJ1-2
V: TRBV6-4
D: -

DNA: TGTGCCAGCACCGGCGGACGGATGAACACTGAAGCTTTCTTT
CDR3: CASTGGRMNTEAFF
size: -
J: TRBJ1-1
V: TRBV2
D: -

DNA: TGTGCCAGCAGCTTAGGCAGGACGAACACTGAAGCTTTCTTT
CDR3: CASSLGRTNTEAFF
size: -
J: TRBJ1-1
V: TRBV7-2
D: -

DNA: TGTGCCTGGAGTGTATCCGGGATCAACTATGGCTACACCTTC
CDR3: CAWSVSGINYGYTF
size: -
J: TRBJ1-2
V: TRBV30
D: -

DNA: TGTGCCAGCACCCCAGACTGGCAAGAGACCCAGTACTTC
CDR3: CASTPDWQETQYF
size: -
J: TRBJ2-5
V: TRBV11-2
D: -

DNA: TGTGCCAGCAGCTTGGGAGTGGCAGGCGACTATGGCTACACCTTC
CDR3: CASSLGVAGDYGYTF
size: -
J: TRBJ1-2
V: TRBV5-6
D: -

DNA: TGTGCCAGCAGCCTAGACAGGGTGAACACTGAAGCTTTCTTT
CDR3: CASSLDRVNTEAFF
size: -
J: TRBJ1-1
V: TRBV9
D: TRBD1

DNA: TGCGCCAGCAGCCAAGAGGGCGGTAGAACAGGGAGGGCTGGCTACACCTTC
CDR3: CASSQEGGRTGRAGYTF
size: -
J: TRBJ1-2
V: TRBV4-3
D: -

DNA: TGTGCCAGCAGCTTAGGGGCAGGGATGAACACTGAAGCTTTCTTT
CDR3: CASSLGAGMNTEAFF
size: -
J: TRBJ1-1
V: TRBV11-1
D: -

DNA: TGTGCCAGCAGCTTGAGCGGGGGGGTAGAGGCTTTCTTT
CDR3: CASSLSGGVEAFF
size: -
J: TRBJ1-1
V: TRBV11-2
D: -

DNA: TGTGCCTGGAGTGTAGGGGGACGGGGAGGCTACACCTTC
CDR3: CAWSVGGRGGYTF
size: -
J: TRBJ1-2
V: TRBV30
D: -

DNA: TGTGCCACCAGCAGGGTGAGACAGGGGGACACTGAAGCTTTCTTT
CDR3: CATSRVRQGDTEAFF
size: -
J: TRBJ1-1
V: TRBV15
D: TRBD1

DNA: TGCGCCAGCAGTGATAGGGGGCCTGGGGCCAACGTCCTGACTTTC
CDR3: CASSDRGPGANVLTF
size: -
J: TRBJ2-6
V: TRBV10-1
D: TRBD1

DNA: TGCGCCAGCAGCCCGGAGAGCGGGTTGGGGTACTTC
CDR3: CASSPESGLGYF
size: -
J: TRBJ2-7
V: TRBV5-1
D: -

DNA: TGCGCCAGCAGCTGGGGACGGGGAGGGTACAATGAGCAGTTCTTC
CDR3: CASSWGRGGYNEQFF
size: -
J: TRBJ2-1
V: TRBV5-1
D: TRBD2

DNA: TGTGCCAGCAGTGGGGACTTTAATAATGAAAAACTGTTTTTT
CDR3: CASSGDFNNEKLFF
size: -
J: TRBJ1-4
V: TRBV2
D: -

DNA: TGTGCCAGCAGAGAGGACACGAACAATCAGCCCCAGCATTTT
CDR3: CASREDTNNQPQHF
size: -
J: TRBJ1-5
V: TRBV9
D: -

DNA: TGCGCCAGCAGCGAGGACAGGGGACAGCCCCAGCATTTT
CDR3: CASSEDRGQPQHF
size: -
J: TRBJ1-5
V: TRBV4-1
D: TRBD1

DNA: TGTGCCAGCAGCATCTCCGGAGCTTCCTACAATGAGCAGTTCTTC
CDR3: CASSISGASYNEQFF
size: -
J: TRBJ2-1
V: TRBV11-3
D: -

DNA: TGCGCCAGCAGCTTCGACAGCTCGAACACTGAAGCTTTCTTT
CDR3: CASSFDSSNTEAFF
size: -
J: TRBJ1-1
V: TRBV5-1
D: -

DNA: TGCGCCAGCACTAGACTAGCGGGGGATTACGAGCAGTACTTC
CDR3: CASTRLAGDYEQYF
size: -
J: TRBJ2-7
V: TRBV5-1
D: TRBD2

DNA: TGTGCCAGCAGTGTTAAAGCAGGGCTGGGGCAGTTCTTC
CDR3: CASSVKAGLGQFF
size: -
J: TRBJ2-1
V: TRBV6-1
D: -

DNA: TGTGCCAGCAGTCGGGGAGGAGATGGGGACACCGGGGAGCTGTTTTTT
CDR3: CASSRGGDGDTGELFF
size: -
J: TRBJ2-2
V: TRBV7-9
D: -

DNA: TGTGCCAGCATGGGCCAGGGGGTGGAAAAACTGTTTTTT
CDR3: CASMGQGVEKLFF
size: -
J: TRBJ1-4
V: TRBV25-1
D: TRBD1

DNA: TGCAGTGCGGGCGTCGGTGAAGCTTTCTTT
CDR3: CSAGVGEAFF
size: -
J: TRBJ1-1
V: TRBV20-1
D: -

DNA: TGTGCCAGCACACTAGTACCGGGAGAGCAGTACTTC
CDR3: CASTLVPGEQYF
size: once
J: TRBJ2-7
V: TRBV7-9
D: -

DNA: TGTGCCAGCAGCGCCGGGGATGGGGTTTTATACGAGCAGTACTTC
CDR3: CASSAGDGVLYEQYF
size: -
J: TRBJ2-7
V: TRBV9
D: -

DNA: TGTGCCAGTAGCTCTAGCGGTAGCACAGATACGCAGTATTTT
CDR3: CASSSSGSTDTQYF
size: -
J: TRBJ2-3
V: TRBV19
D: TRBD2

DNA: TGCGCCAGCAGCCAACGGACCGCCATTGGAAACACCATATATTTT
CDR3: CASSQRTAIGNTIYF
size: -
J: TRBJ1-3
V: TRBV4-1
D: -

DNA: TGTGCCAGCACCAAGGACAGGGCGAACACCGGGGAGCTGTTTTTT
CDR3: CASTKDRANTGELFF
size: -
J: TRBJ2-2
V: TRBV7-2
D: TRBD1

DNA: TGTGCCAGCAGATATACCGGGGGGGTAGGGACTGAAGCTTTCTTT
CDR3: CASRYTGGVGTEAFF
size: -
J: TRBJ1-1
V: TRBV13
D: -

DNA: TGTGCCAGCAGTGAAACCCCCGGCAGGGCGAATCAGCCCCAGCATTTT
CDR3: CASSETPGRANQPQHF
size: -
J: TRBJ1-5
V: TRBV2
D: -

DNA: TGCGCCAGCAGCTTGTACCAGGGGGGAGAACAAGAGACCCAGTACTTC
CDR3: CASSLYQGGEQETQYF
size: -
J: TRBJ2-5
V: TRBV5-1
D: -